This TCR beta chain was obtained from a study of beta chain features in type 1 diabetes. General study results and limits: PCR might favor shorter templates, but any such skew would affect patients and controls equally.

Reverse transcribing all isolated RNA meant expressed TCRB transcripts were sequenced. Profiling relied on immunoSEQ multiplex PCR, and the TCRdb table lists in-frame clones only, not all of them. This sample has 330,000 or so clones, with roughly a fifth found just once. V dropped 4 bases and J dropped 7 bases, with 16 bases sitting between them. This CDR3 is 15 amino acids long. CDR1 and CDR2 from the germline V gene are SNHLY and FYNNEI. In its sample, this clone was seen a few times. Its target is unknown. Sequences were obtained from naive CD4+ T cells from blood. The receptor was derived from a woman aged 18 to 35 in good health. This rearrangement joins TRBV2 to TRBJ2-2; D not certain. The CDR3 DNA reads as TGTGCCAGCAGTGTGGAACTACGTAGAGTCGGGGAGCTGTTTTTT. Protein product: CASSVELRRVGELFF.